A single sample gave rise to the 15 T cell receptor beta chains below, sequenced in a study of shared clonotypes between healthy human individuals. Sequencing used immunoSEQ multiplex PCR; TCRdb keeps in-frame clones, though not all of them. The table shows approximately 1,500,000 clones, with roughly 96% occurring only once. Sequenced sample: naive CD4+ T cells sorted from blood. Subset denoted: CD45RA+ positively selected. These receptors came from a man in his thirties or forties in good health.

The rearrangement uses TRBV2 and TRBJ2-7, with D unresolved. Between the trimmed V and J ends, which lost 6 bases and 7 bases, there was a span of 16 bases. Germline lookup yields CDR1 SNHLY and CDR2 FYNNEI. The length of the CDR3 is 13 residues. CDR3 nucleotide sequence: TGTGCCAGCAGATTTAGTGACCCCCGGGAGCAGTACTTC. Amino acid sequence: CASRFSDPREQYF.

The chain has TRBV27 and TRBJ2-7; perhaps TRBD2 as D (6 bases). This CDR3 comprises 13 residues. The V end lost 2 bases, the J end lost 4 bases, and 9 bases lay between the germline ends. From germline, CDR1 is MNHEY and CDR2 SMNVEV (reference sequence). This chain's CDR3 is CASSLRGKYEQYF. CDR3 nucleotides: TGTGCCAGCAGTTTACGGGGGAAGTACGAGCAGTACTTC.

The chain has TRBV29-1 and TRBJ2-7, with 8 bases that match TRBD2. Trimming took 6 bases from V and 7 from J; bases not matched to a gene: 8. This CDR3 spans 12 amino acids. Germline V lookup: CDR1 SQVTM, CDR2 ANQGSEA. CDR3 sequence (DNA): TGCAGCGTCCGAAGGGGCGGGAGGGAGCAGTACTTC. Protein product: CSVRRGGREQYF.

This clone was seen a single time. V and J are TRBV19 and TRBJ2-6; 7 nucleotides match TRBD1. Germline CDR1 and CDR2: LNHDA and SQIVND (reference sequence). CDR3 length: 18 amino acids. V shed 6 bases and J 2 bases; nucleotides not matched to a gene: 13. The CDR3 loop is CASSHTVGTVTGANVLTF. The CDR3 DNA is TGTGCCAGTAGCCATACTGTGGGGACAGTAACTGGGGCCAACGTCCTGACTTTC.

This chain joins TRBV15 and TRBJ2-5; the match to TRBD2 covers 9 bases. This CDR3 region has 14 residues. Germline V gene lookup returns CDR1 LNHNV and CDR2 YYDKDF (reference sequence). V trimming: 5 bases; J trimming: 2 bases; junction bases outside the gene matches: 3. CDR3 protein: CATSAGGTQETQYF. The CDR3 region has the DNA TGTGCCACCAGCGCGGGGGGGACGCAAGAGACCCAGTACTTC.

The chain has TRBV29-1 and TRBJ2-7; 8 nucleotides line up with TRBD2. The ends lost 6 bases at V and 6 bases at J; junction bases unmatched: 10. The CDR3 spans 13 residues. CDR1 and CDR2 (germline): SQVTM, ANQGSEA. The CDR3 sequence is CSVRAGDRLEQYF. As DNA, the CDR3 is TGCAGCGTCAGAGCGGGAGACCGCCTCGAGCAGTACTTC.

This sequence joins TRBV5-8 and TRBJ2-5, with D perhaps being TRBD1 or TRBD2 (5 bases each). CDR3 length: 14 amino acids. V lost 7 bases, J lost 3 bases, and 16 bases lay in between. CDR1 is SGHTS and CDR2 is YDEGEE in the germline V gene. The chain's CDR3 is CASPHLRGEETQYF. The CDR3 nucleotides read TGTGCCAGCCCCCACTTGAGGGGCGAAGAGACCCAGTACTTC.

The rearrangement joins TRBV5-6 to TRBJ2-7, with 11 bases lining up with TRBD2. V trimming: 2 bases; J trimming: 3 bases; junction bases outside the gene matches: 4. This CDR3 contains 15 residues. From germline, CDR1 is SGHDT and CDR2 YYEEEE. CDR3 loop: CASSLIAGGDYEQYF. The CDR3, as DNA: TGTGCCAGCAGCTTAATAGCGGGAGGGGACTACGAGCAGTACTTC.

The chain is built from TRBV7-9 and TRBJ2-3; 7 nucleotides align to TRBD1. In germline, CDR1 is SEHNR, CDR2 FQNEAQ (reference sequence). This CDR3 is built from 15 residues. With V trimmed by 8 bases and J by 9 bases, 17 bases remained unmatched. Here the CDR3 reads CASHYVGQIGVTQYF. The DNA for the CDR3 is TGTGCCAGCCACTACGTGGGACAGATTGGAGTAACGCAGTATTTT.

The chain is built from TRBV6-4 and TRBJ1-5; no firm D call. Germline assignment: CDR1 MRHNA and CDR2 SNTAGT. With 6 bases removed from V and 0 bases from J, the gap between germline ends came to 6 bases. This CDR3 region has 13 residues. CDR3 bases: TGTGCCAGCAGACCCTATAGCAATCAGCCCCAGCATTTT. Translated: CASRPYSNQPQHF.

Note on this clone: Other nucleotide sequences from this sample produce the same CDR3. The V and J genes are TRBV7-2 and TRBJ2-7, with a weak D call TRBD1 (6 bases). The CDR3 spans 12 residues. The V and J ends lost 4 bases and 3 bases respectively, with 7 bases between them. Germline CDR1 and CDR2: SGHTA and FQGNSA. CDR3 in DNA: TGTGCCAGCAGCTCGACAGGCTACGAGCAGTACTTC. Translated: CASSSTGYEQYF.

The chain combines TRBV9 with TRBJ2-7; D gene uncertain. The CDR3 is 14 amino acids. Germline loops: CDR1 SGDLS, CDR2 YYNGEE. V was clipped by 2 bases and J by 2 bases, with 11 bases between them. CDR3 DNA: TGTGCCAGCAGCGTGGACGAACCAACCTACGAGCAGTACTTC. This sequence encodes CASSVDEPTYEQYF.

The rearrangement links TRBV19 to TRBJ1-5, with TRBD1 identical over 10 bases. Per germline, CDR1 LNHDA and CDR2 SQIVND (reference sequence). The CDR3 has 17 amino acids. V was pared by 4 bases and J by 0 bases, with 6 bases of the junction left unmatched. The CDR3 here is CASSTGTGVYSNQPQHF. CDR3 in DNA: TGTGCCAGTAGTACCGGGACAGGGGTCTATAGCAATCAGCCCCAGCATTTT.

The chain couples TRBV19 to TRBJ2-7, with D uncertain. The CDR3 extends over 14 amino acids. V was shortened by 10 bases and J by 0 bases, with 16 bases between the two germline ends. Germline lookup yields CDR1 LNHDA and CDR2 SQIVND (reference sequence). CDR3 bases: TGTGCCACGGCCGGCCGCTCCGACTCCTACGAGCAGTACTTC. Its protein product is CATAGRSDSYEQYF.

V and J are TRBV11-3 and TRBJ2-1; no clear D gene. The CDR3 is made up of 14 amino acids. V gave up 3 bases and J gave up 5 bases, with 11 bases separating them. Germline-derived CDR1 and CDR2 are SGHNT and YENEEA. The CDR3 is CASSFNPIDNEQFF. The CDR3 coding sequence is TGTGCCAGCAGCTTTAATCCCATTGACAATGAGCAGTTCTTC.